The clone carrying this TCR beta chain occurred once. This entry is derived from a study of blood T cell repertoires in COVID-19. Study at large: Samples taken during acute and convalescent COVID-19 were collected in the United States, Italy and Spain. T cells, B-cell-depleted T cells, or PBMCs supplied cDNA or gDNA.

Source study methods: The assay estimated nucleated cells by amplifying reference gene primers. Only in-frame clones appear in the TCRdb table, and some are missing; sequencing was by immunoSEQ multiplex PCR. The V and J calls and clone size were taken over from that table, and D and trimming were inferred from the DNA. The sample carries about 230,000 clones, 70% to 90% recorded once. CDR1 is LNHDA and CDR2 is SQIVND in the germline V gene (reference sequence). This CDR3 has 16 residues. The V gene end was trimmed by 5 bases and the J gene end by 0 bases; junction bases not matched to a gene: 4. This TCR derives from a man aged 35 to 55 with acute or convalescent COVID-19. The J gene is TRBJ1-4, the V gene TRBV19, with TRBD1 matching 9 bases. The specimen was peripheral blood. The DNA of the CDR3 is TGTGCCAGTAGTGCGACAGGGGGGGCAACTAATGAAAAACTGTTTTTT. This translates into CASSATGGATNEKLFF. The whole variable domain, remainder taken from reference TRBV19 and TRBJ1-4, is DGGITQSPKYLFRKEGQNVTLSCEQNLNHDAMYWYRQDPGQGLRLIYYSQIVNDFQKGDIAEGYSVSREKKESFPLTVTSAQKNPTAFYLCASSATGGATNEKLFFGSGTQLSVL.